This T cell receptor beta chain comes out of a study of prognosis after radiotherapy for stage I lung cancer. At the level of the study: In this cohort, every patient with non-small cell lung cancer was regarded as medically inoperable. Patient ages ran from about 53 to 95, with a median of around 70 years, and the group had about 13 men and 5 to 7 women. Study-level points and caveats: Patients who had metastases reportedly showed TRBV and TRBJ gene usage that varied from that of patients who did not.

Two-round multiplex PCR, the amplification method, yielded TCR beta CDR3 from genomic DNA. Primers targeting each individual TRBV and TRBJ gene were applied in first-round PCR. From the multiplex PCR reads, TCRdb called clonotypes with MiXCR, one entry per CDR3 protein. The data show 25,000 to 35,000 distinct CDR3 sequences, 35% to 45% seen once. For this clonotype: Its specificity is not known. A much larger clone is a single base away; this may be a read error.

A volume of around 6 milliliters of peripheral blood was collected by draw at each of two time points. This CDR3 contains 12 residues. Germline V gene sequence: CDR1 SQVTM, CDR2 ANQGSEA. This sequence joins TRBV29-1 and TRBJ2-7; 8 bases align to TRBD1. This specimen was PBMCs, taken before or after stereotactic body radiation therapy (not recorded which). This TCR derives from a donor at least 50 years old with non-small cell lung cancer. As DNA, the CDR3 is TGCATCGTTGGACAGGGTCTCTACGAGCAGTACTTC. Protein sequence: CIVGQGLYEQYF.